This TCR beta chain emerged from a study of tumor-infiltrating lymphocytes in primary liver carcinoma. Looking at the study overall: Ages ranged from 30 to 69, with HCC or mixed HCC-cholangiocarcinoma. The tumors, T1-T3 N0M0 lesions, were about 4.2 to 11 cm across.

RNA and DNA were co-extracted from around 20-30 mg of unsorted bulk tissue. The cohort consisted of patients whose primary liver carcinoma was surgically resected. From around 530 ng of total RNA, TCR beta-specific cDNA was reverse-transcribed using a constant-region primer. TCR beta libraries came from three nested multiplex PCR rounds using slightly modified ARM-PCR. PCR rounds one and two used TRBV1-TRBV30 forward primers with a C-beta reverse primer for about 11 cycles each. TCRdb fed the multiplex PCR reads into MiXCR, producing one record per CDR3 protein. This sample yields fewer than 50,000 distinct CDR3 sequences, of which roughly 80% are seen a single time; about 37% belongs to the top ten. This clonotype was counted many times. The CDR3 extends over 14 amino acids. Germline V gene data show CDR1 as MNHEY and CDR2 as SVGAGI. The ends were cut back, 6 bases at V and 6 bases at J, with 18 bases in the middle.

This chain joins TRBV6-5 and TRBJ2-7; TRBD2 might be the D (6 bases). What was sequenced was tumor-adjacent normal liver tissue. This clonotype was sampled from a woman under 40 with primary liver carcinoma and hepatitis B virus infection. CDR3 region: CASSPGTSRPEQYF. Written as DNA, the CDR3 is TGTGCCAGCAGCCCCGGGACTTCAAGGCCCGAGCAGTACTTC.